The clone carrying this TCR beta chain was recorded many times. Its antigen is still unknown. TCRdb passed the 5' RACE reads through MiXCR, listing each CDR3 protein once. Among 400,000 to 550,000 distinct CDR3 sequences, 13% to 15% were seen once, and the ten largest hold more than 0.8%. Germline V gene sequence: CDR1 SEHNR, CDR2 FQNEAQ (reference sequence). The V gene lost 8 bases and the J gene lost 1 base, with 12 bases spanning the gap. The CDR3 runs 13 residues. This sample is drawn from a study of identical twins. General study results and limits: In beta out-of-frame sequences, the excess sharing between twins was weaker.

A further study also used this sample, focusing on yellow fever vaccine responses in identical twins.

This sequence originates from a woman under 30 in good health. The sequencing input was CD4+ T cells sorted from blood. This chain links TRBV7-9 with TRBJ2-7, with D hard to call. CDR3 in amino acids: CASSWLGSYEQYF. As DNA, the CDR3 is TGTGCCAGCTCTTGGCTGGGATCCTACGAGCAGTACTTC.